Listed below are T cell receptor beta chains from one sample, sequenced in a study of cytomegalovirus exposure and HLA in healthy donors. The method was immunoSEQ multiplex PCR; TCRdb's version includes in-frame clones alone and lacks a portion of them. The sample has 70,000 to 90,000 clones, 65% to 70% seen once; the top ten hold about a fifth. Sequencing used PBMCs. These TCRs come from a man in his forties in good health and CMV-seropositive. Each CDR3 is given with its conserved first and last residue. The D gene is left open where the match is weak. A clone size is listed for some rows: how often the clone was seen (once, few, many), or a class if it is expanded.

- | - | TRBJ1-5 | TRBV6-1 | TGTGCCAGCAGTGCATACAGGGCCAATCAGCCCCAGCATTTT | CASSAYRANQPQHF
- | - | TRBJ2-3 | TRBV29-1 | TGCAGCGTCAATCGGGGAACGCAGTATTTT | CSVNRGTQYF
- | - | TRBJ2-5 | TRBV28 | TGTGCCAGCAGTAGAGGGATCCAAGAGACCCAGTACTTC | CASSRGIQETQYF
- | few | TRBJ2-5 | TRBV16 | TGTGCCAGCAGCCAATCAACAGGGAGAGAGACCCAGTACTTC | CASSQSTGRETQYF
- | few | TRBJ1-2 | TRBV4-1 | TGCGCCAGCAGCCAAGACAACCAGGGGAACTATGGCTACACCTTC | CASSQDNQGNYGYTF
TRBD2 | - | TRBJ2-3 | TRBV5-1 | TGCGCCAGCAGCTACACTAGCGGGGGGGCCTTAGTGCAGTATTTT | CASSYTSGGALVQYF
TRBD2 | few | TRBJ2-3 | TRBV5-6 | TGTGCCAGCAGCTTGGTTGGGGGGGCAGATACGCAGTATTTT | CASSLVGGADTQYF
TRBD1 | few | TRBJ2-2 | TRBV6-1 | TGTGCCAGCGTGGGACAGGGGGACACCGGGGAGCTGTTTTTT | CASVGQGDTGELFF
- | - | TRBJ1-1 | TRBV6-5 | TGTGCCAGCAGTTACTCCCCGTCCGGGAACACTGAAGCTTTCTTT | CASSYSPSGNTEAFF
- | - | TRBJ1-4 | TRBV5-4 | TGTGCCACTTCCAGATCAACTAATGAAAAACTGTTTTTT | CATSRSTNEKLFF
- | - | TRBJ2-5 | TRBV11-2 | TGTGCCAGCAGCTTACGGCGGCCACAAGAGACCCAGTACTTC | CASSLRRPQETQYF
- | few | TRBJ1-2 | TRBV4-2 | TGTGCCAGCAGCCAAGGACAGATCTATGGCTACACCTTC | CASSQGQIYGYTF
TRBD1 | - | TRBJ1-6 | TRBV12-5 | TGTGCTAGTGCCCGCGGACAGGGGTTTTCACCCCTCCACTTT | CASARGQGFSPLHF
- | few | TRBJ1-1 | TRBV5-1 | TGCGCCAGGGGGGGGGCTCGAAGGTGCATGAACACTGAAGCTTTCTTT | CARGGARRCMNTEAFF
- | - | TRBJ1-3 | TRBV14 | TGTGCCAGCAGCCTGCACAGCTCTGGAAACACCATATATTTT | CASSLHSSGNTIYF
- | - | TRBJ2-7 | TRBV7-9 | TGTGCCAGCAGCTTAGGTCCTAGCCATGGCGAGCAGTACTTC | CASSLGPSHGEQYF
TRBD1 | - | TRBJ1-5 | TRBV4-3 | TGCGCCAGCAGTCTAGGACAGGGAAACAATCAGCCCCAGCATTTT | CASSLGQGNNQPQHF
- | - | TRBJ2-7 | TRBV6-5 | TGTGCCAGCAGTTACGGGACATCCTACGAGCAGTACTTC | CASSYGTSYEQYF
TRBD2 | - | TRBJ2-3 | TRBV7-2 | TGTGCCAGCAGCTCCTGGACTAGCTCAGATACGCAGTATTTT | CASSSWTSSDTQYF
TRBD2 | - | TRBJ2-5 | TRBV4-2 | TGTGCCAGCAGCCAAGAAGGATCGGGACTAGCGTCGCCAGCACAAGAGACCCAGTACTTC | CASSQEGSGLASPAQETQYF